One sample yielded the 5 T cell receptor beta chains listed below, sequenced in a study of human T cells and chemical hapten exposure. TCRdb used MiXCR to reprocess the RACE reads, holding one entry per CDR3 protein. The sample lists under 70,000 distinct CDR3 sequences; approximately 10% were seen once. Time point noted: pre-sensitization, week 0. As to treatment: therapeutic diphenylcyclopropenone sensitization with weekly scalp DPC. The source was whole blood, collected in connection with sensitization to the hapten diphenylcyclopropenone (DPC). The receptors were gathered from a woman in her 40s with alopecia areata. Some clones in this sample may be carry-over from other donors' samples.

This chain uses TRBV19 with TRBJ1-1; D not certain. The CDR3 consists of 12 residues. The germline CDR1 and CDR2 sequences are LNHDA and SQIVND (reference sequence). V was shortened by 6 bases and J by 3 bases, with 8 bases between the two germline ends. The DNA for the CDR3 is TGTGCCAGTAGCAGGTGGGACACTGAAGCTTTCTTT. The encoded protein is CASSRWDTEAFF.

The chain links TRBV20-1 to TRBJ2-3, with 7 nucleotides matching TRBD2. The CDR3 totals 16 residues. The germline CDR1 and CDR2 sequences are DFQATT and SNEGSKA (reference sequence). Germline trimming cut 3 bases from V and 4 bases from J; bases unmatched to any gene: 13. The CDR3 reads CSASSQGTSDPDTQYF. The CDR3 DNA follows: TGCAGTGCTAGCTCCCAGGGAACTAGCGACCCAGATACGCAGTATTTT.

To note about this clonotype: A much larger clone is a single base away; this may be a read error. This chain links TRBV6-1 with TRBJ2-7, with D hard to call. Per germline, CDR1 MNHNS and CDR2 SASEGT. The V end was cut by 8 bases, the J end by 4 bases, with 12 bases between. CDR3 size: 12 residues. Here the CDR3 reads CASHDKGYEQYF. The DNA of the CDR3 is TGTGCCAGCCATGATAAAGGATACGAGCAGTACTTC.

This clonotype has at least ten counts. This chain joins TRBV18 and TRBJ1-1; D not certain. The CDR3 extends over 17 amino acids. The V end lost 6 bases, the J end lost 0 bases, and 20 bases lay between the germline ends. Germline V gene sequence: CDR1 KGHSH, CDR2 LQKENI. The CDR3 is CASSILPMGRMNTEAFF. The CDR3 coding sequence is TGTGCCAGCTCTATCCTGCCCATGGGCAGGATGAACACTGAAGCTTTCTTT.

This clonotype was picked up many times. J is TRBJ1-2 and V is TRBV12-3 or TRBV12-4; 8 nucleotides line up with TRBD1. The V gene end was trimmed by 3 bases and the J gene end by 4 bases; junction bases not matched to a gene: 4. CDR3 size: 14 residues. The CDR3 nucleotides read TGTGCCAGCAGTTTCAGGGGGCGCGTCTATGGCTACACCTTC. Its translation: CASSFRGRVYGYTF.